Below are 22 T cell receptor beta chains sequenced from a single sample in a study of blood T cell repertoires in COVID-19. The data were produced by immunoSEQ multiplex PCR, yet TCRdb's version contains in-frame clones alone and is incomplete. The repertoire holds hundreds of thousands of clones, with almost 85% as singletons. What was sequenced was peripheral blood. Receptors originate from a woman older than 75 with acute or convalescent COVID-19.

The chain links TRBV19 to TRBJ1-3; TRBD1 might be the D (5 bases). The V gene's germline CDR1 is LNHDA and CDR2 SQIVND (reference sequence). This CDR3 has 17 residues. V was clipped by 5 bases and J by 7 bases, with 24 bases between them. Written as DNA, the CDR3 is TGTGCCAGTAGTGCGGGGACGTCGGACCGCGCGAGGAACACCATATATTTT. Translated: CASSAGTSDRARNTIYF.

This chain links TRBV18 with TRBJ2-7; 8 positions match TRBD2. Per germline, CDR1 KGHSH and CDR2 LQKENI. Trimming removed 6 bases from V and 6 bases from J; junction bases left unmatched: 13. This CDR3 has 15 amino acids. In DNA form, the CDR3 reads TGTGCCAGCTCCCCCGAGGTAGCGGGGTCTTCCGAGCAGTACTTC. Its translation: CASSPEVAGSSEQYF.

The chain combines TRBV3-1 (or the pseudogene TRBV3-2) with TRBJ1-1; D perhaps matches TRBD1 (6 bases). Germline V gene sequence: CDR1 LGHDT, CDR2 YNNKEL (reference sequence). The V end was cut by 1 base, the J end by 4 bases, with 19 bases between. The length of the CDR3 is 17 residues. The CDR3: CASSQALEQGRVTEAFF. The CDR3 region has the DNA TGTGCCAGCAGCCAAGCCCTCGAGCAGGGGCGGGTCACTGAAGCTTTCTTT.

As to this clone: The sample contains more than one DNA sequence encoding this CDR3. The chain uses TRBV5-4 and TRBJ2-5, with TRBD1 matching over 9 bases. In germline, CDR1 is SGHNT, CDR2 YYREEE (reference sequence). The CDR3 is 14 residues long. The junction had 0 bases not matched to a gene; V was cut back by 0 bases and J by 3 bases. The CDR3 nucleotides are TGTGCCAGCAGCTTGGGGACAGGGGAAGAGACCCAGTACTTC. Translated, it gives CASSLGTGEETQYF.

This clone was detected once. The V gene is TRBV6-5, the J gene TRBJ2-7, with 11 bases identical to TRBD1. Germline lookup yields CDR1 MNHEY and CDR2 SVGAGI. CDR3 length equals 15 residues. J was trimmed by 3 bases and V by 4 bases; bases with no gene match: 5. The CDR3 loop is CASSSPGTGGYEQYF. CDR3 in DNA: TGTGCCAGCAGTTCTCCGGGGACAGGGGGCTACGAGCAGTACTTC.

The chain recombines TRBV27 with TRBJ2-1, with 7 bases that match TRBD1. V was clipped by 2 bases and J by 8 bases; unmatched bases: 6. The germline V gene encodes CDR1 MNHEY and CDR2 SMNVEV (reference sequence). CDR3 size: 14 residues. The CDR3 region is CASSLRRDSDEQFF. Here the CDR3 DNA reads TGTGCCAGCAGTTTACGCCGGGACAGTGATGAGCAGTTCTTC.

This chain connects TRBV5-1 to TRBJ2-7, with 9 bases that match TRBD1. V lost 1 base, J lost 2 bases, and 4 bases stayed unmatched. CDR1 is SGHRS and CDR2 is YFSETQ in the germline V gene. The CDR3 is made up of 15 amino acids. The CDR3 nucleotides are TGCGCCAGCAGCTTGCTGTGGACAGGGGCCTACGAGCAGTACTTC. It yields the protein CASSLLWTGAYEQYF.

For this clone: This CDR3 is also generated by other DNA sequences in the sample. The J gene is TRBJ1-1, the V gene TRBV5-1; 8 bases map to TRBD1. This CDR3 has 14 amino acids. The J segment lost 1 base and the V segment lost 4 bases, leaving 3 bases of the junction unmatched. Germline CDR1 is SGHRS and CDR2 is YFSETQ. CDR3 DNA: TGCGCCAGCAGCGGCGGGACAGGGAACACTGAAGCTTTCTTT. Protein: CASSGGTGNTEAFF.

The J gene is TRBJ2-1, the V gene TRBV6-2 or TRBV6-3; the D is unclear. The germline V gene has CDR1 MNHEY and CDR2 SVGEGT. The CDR3 is made up of 13 amino acids. Trimming removed 5 bases at V and 10 bases at J, with 15 bases between. This CDR3 is CASSLVLRREQFF. CDR3 bases: TGTGCCAGCAGTCTAGTCCTGCGTCGGGAGCAGTTCTTC.

The CDR3 nucleotides are TGTGCCAGTAGTATAGTTGGAATCCCAGGCGAATACTATGGCTACACCTTC. Translated, it gives CASSIVGIPGEYYGYTF. The rearrangement joins TRBV19 to TRBJ1-2; D remains unclear. Trimming took 1 base from V and 3 from J, leaving 18 bases between them. The CDR3 spans 17 residues. Looked up from germline, CDR1 is LNHDA and CDR2 is SQIVND (reference sequence).

This clone was detected only a few times. This chain uses TRBV4-3 with TRBJ1-6; tentative D call: TRBD1 (5 bases). This CDR3 spans 16 amino acids. V was shortened by 5 bases and J by 5 bases, with 16 bases between the two germline ends. Germline CDR1 and CDR2: LGHNA and YSLEER. CDR3 DNA sequence: TGCGCCAGCAGCAGGGGTTTCAGGGAAAATAATTCACCCCTCCACTTT. It is translated as CASSRGFRENNSPLHF.

In nucleotides, the CDR3 is TGTGCCACCAGCAGAGAATTGGCAGGGGTGGGCGATGAGCAGTTCTTC. Its translation: CATSRELAGVGDEQFF. The chain has TRBV15 and TRBJ2-1; D perhaps matches TRBD1 (6 bases). This CDR3 region has 16 residues. V lost 0 bases to trimming and J lost 8 bases, with 17 bases between them. The germline V gene encodes CDR1 LNHNV and CDR2 YYDKDF (reference sequence).

The rearrangement links TRBV9 to TRBJ2-3; 9 bases fit TRBD2. The CDR3 consists of 15 residues. CDR1 SGDLS and CDR2 YYNGEE come from the germline V gene. V dropped 4 bases and J dropped 2; count of bases not matched to a gene: 5. CDR3 residues: CASSSSGDFTDTQYF. The DNA for the CDR3 is TGTGCCAGCAGCTCTAGCGGGGACTTCACAGATACGCAGTATTTT. Drawing the rest from reference TRBV9 and TRBJ2-3, the complete variable domain is DSGVTQTPKHLITATGQRVTLRCSPRSGDLSVYWYQQSLDQGLQFLIQYYNGEERAKGNILERFSAQQFPDLHSELNLSSLELGDSALYFCASSSSGDFTDTQYFGPGTRLTVL.

V is TRBV19 and J is TRBJ2-6, with D unresolved. V was cut by 3 bases and J by 0 bases, with 9 bases left in between. This CDR3 comprises 16 residues. CDR1 and CDR2 from the germline V gene are LNHDA and SQIVND (reference sequence). The CDR3 nucleotides read TGTGCCAGTAGTATCACCAGTCCCTCTGGGGCCAACGTCCTGACTTTC. It codes for CASSITSPSGANVLTF. The entire variable domain, with the rest obtained from reference TRBV19 and TRBJ2-6, is as follows: DGGITQSPKYLFRKEGQNVTLSCEQNLNHDAMYWYRQDPGQGLRLIYYSQIVNDFQKGDIAEGYSVSREKKESFPLTVTSAQKNPTAFYLCASSITSPSGANVLTFGAGSRLTVL.

This clone came up once. V usage is TRBV15 and J usage is TRBJ2-1; 8 nucleotides align to TRBD2. Germline V gives CDR1 LNHNV, CDR2 YYDKDF (reference sequence). Losses at the gene ends were 4 bases for V and 0 bases for J; bases not matched to a gene: 2. The CDR3 runs to 15 residues. The CDR3 nucleotides are TGTGCCACCAGCACCGGACTAGCCTCCTACAATGAGCAGTTCTTC. It specifies CATSTGLASYNEQFF.

The chain combines TRBV18 with TRBJ2-5; 9 nucleotides agree with TRBD2. The length of the CDR3 is 15 residues. The V segment lost 3 bases and the J segment 5 bases; nucleotides outside the gene matches: 7. Per germline, CDR1 KGHSH and CDR2 LQKENI. CDR3 nucleotides: TGTGCCAGCTCACCTCAGCGGGGGGCACTCGAGACCCAGTACTTC. It specifies CASSPQRGALETQYF. The variable domain in full, completed from reference TRBV18 and TRBJ2-5, reads NAGVMQNPRHLVRRRGQEARLRCSPMKGHSHVYWYRQLPEEGLKFMVYLQKENIIDESGMPKERFSAEFPKEGPSILRIQQVVRGDSAAYFCASSPQRGALETQYFGPGTRLLVL.

The chain carries TRBV24-1 and TRBJ2-3; D might be TRBD1 (5 bases). V dropped 0 bases and J dropped 0 bases, with 9 bases sitting between them. Germline CDR1 is KGHDR and CDR2 is SFDVKD. This CDR3 is 16 amino acids long. The CDR3 DNA reads as TGTGCCACCAGTGATTTGCAGGGCTCTAGCACAGATACGCAGTATTTT. Protein: CATSDLQGSSTDTQYF.

Regarding this clone: At the DNA level, this CDR3 is encoded by other sequences in the same sample as well. V usage is TRBV5-1 and J usage is TRBJ1-1, with 7 bases that match TRBD1. Trimming at V came to 5 bases and at J to 0 bases, leaving 4 bases not matched to a gene. The CDR3 covers 14 residues. Germline V gene data show CDR1 as SGHRS and CDR2 as YFSETQ. The CDR3 coding sequence is TGCGCCAGCAGGACGGGACAGATGAACACTGAAGCTTTCTTT. It is translated as CASRTGQMNTEAFF.

This chain uses TRBV3-1 (or the pseudogene TRBV3-2) with TRBJ1-6, with D unresolved. The V and J ends lost 1 base and 0 bases respectively, with 10 bases between them. The CDR3 contains 17 residues. The germline V gene has CDR1 LGHDT and CDR2 YNNKEL (reference sequence). The CDR3 reads CASSQGSSGSYNSPLHF. CDR3 coding DNA: TGTGCCAGCAGCCAAGGTTCCTCGGGCTCCTATAATTCACCCCTCCACTTT.

V and J are TRBV6-5 and TRBJ2-5, with TRBD2 matching 9 bases. Germline-derived CDR1 and CDR2 are MNHEY and SVGAGI. Trimming cost V 2 bases and J 3 bases; bases outside gene matches: 4. The CDR3 is 15 residues long. In nucleotides, the CDR3 is TGTGCCAGCAGTTACCGAGGCGGGAGGGAAGAGACCCAGTACTTC. Its protein is CASSYRGGREETQYF.

This rearrangement joins TRBV2 to TRBJ2-7; TRBD2 agrees at 11 bases. This CDR3 spans 15 amino acids. In germline, CDR1 is SNHLY, CDR2 FYNNEI. V lost 7 bases to trimming and J lost 7 bases; unmatched junction nucleotides: 12. CDR3 loop: CASTGLAGGLGEQYF. The CDR3, as DNA: TGTGCCAGCACCGGACTAGCGGGTGGTTTGGGGGAGCAGTACTTC.

The genes are TRBV11-2 and TRBJ1-3, with a possible D match to TRBD1 (6 bases). The CDR3 is 20 amino acids. The ends were cut back, 0 bases at V and 0 bases at J, with 21 bases in the middle. The germline gives CDR1 SGHAT, CDR2 FQNNGV. The CDR3 sequence: CASSLDRQALPSHSGNTIYF. Written as DNA, the CDR3 is TGTGCCAGCAGCTTAGACCGACAGGCGCTACCCTCCCACTCTGGAAACACCATATATTTT. The full variable domain, rest sourced from reference TRBV11-2 and TRBJ1-3, is EAGVAQSPRYKIIEKRQSVAFWCNPISGHATLYWYQQILGQGPKLLIQFQNNGVVDDSQLPKDRFSAERLKGVDSTLKIQPAKLEDSAVYLCASSLDRQALPSHSGNTIYFGEGSWLTVV.